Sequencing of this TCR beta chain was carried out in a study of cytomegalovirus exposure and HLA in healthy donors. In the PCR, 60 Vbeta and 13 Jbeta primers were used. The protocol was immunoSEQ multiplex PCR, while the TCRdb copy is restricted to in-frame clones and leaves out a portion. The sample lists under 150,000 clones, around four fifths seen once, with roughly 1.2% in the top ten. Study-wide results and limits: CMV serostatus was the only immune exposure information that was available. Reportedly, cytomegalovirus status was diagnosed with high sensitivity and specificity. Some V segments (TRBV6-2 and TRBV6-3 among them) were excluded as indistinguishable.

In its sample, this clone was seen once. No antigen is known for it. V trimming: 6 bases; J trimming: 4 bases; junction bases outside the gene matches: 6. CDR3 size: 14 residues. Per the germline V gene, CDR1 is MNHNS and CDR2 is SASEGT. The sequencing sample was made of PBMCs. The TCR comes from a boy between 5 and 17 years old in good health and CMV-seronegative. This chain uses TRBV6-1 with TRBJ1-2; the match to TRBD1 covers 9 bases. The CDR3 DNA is TGTGCCAGCAGGCGGACAGGGGCCTCCTATGGCTACACCTTC. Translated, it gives CASRRTGASYGYTF.